One sample yielded the 28 T cell receptor beta chains listed below, sequenced in a study of cytomegalovirus exposure and HLA in healthy donors. PCR used 60 Vbeta primers and 13 Jbeta primers. Method: immunoSEQ multiplex PCR; TCRdb's copy keeps in-frame clones and lacks some. The sample lists 200,000 or so clones, roughly 80% seen once, with 0.2% to 0.25% in the top ten. Specimen: PBMCs. The receptors were sampled from a girl aged 2 to 10 in good health and CMV-seronegative.

This chain uses TRBV5-4 with TRBJ1-2; no definite D call. V gave up 1 base and J gave up 2 bases, with 9 bases separating them. The CDR3 has 14 amino acids. The V gene's germline CDR1 is SGHNT and CDR2 YYREEE (reference sequence). In DNA form, the CDR3 reads TGTGCCAGCAGCTTGAGTGGGCAGAACTATGGCTACACCTTC. Protein: CASSLSGQNYGYTF.

This sequence joins TRBV12-5 and TRBJ2-7, with D unclear. The V gene lost 1 base and the J gene lost 1 base, with 8 bases spanning the gap. Germline V gene sequence: CDR1 LGHNT, CDR2 FRNRAP. The CDR3 spans 14 residues. The CDR3 DNA reads TGTGCTAGTGGTTTGGCGGGTGGGTCCTACGAGCAGTACTTC. Translating gives CASGLAGGSYEQYF.

This clone was observed a handful of times. The CDR3 region has the DNA TGTGCCAGCAGTGACCCCAGGAGGCAGCCCCAGCATTTT. Residues: CASSDPRRQPQHF. V is TRBV6-1 and J is TRBJ1-5, with unresolved D. The CDR3 covers 13 residues. Germline CDR1 and CDR2: MNHNS and SASEGT. V was shortened by 3 bases and J by 7 bases, with 10 bases between the two germline ends.

This chain links TRBV19 with TRBJ2-7; 10 bases agree with TRBD1. This CDR3 is 16 amino acids long. Germline CDR1 is LNHDA and CDR2 is SQIVND (reference sequence). V lost 5 bases and J lost 1; bases outside the gene matches: 8. CDR3 loop: CASSARQGALSYEQYF. The DNA of the CDR3 is TGTGCCAGTAGTGCCCGACAGGGGGCTTTGTCCTACGAGCAGTACTTC. The whole variable domain, remainder taken from reference TRBV19 and TRBJ2-7, is DGGITQSPKYLFRKEGQNVTLSCEQNLNHDAMYWYRQDPGQGLRLIYYSQIVNDFQKGDIAEGYSVSREKKESFPLTVTSAQKNPTAFYLCASSARQGALSYEQYFGPGTRLTVT.

The chain couples TRBV7-2 to TRBJ2-2; 8 nucleotides agree with TRBD2. J was trimmed by 6 bases and V by 3 bases; bases with no gene match: 12. The germline V gene has CDR1 SGHTA and CDR2 FQGNSA. CDR3 length: 17 residues. CDR3 nucleotide sequence: TGTGCCAGCAGCTTCGGTGTACGGGGGGGCCCTCCCGGGGAGCTGTTTTTT. Encoded protein: CASSFGVRGGPPGELFF.

This sequence joins TRBV13 and TRBJ1-2, with D tentatively TRBD1 (6 bases). The CDR3 loop spans 17 amino acids. Germline CDR1 reads PRHDT; CDR2 reads FYEKMQ (reference sequence). V lost 0 bases and J 3 bases, leaving 17 bases between the germline ends. CDR3 amino acids: CASSLGQGGGWDYGYTF. In DNA form, the CDR3 reads TGTGCCAGCAGCTTAGGTCAGGGTGGGGGCTGGGACTATGGCTACACCTTC.

V usage is TRBV6-5 and J usage is TRBJ1-1; D uncertain. The V and J ends lost 5 bases and 5 bases respectively, with 12 bases between them. Germline CDR1 reads MNHEY; CDR2 reads SVGAGI. The CDR3 consists of 13 residues. CDR3 amino acids: CASSASGSTEAFF. Here the CDR3 DNA reads TGTGCCAGCAGTGCAAGCGGGTCGACTGAAGCTTTCTTT.

This chain uses TRBV6-5 with TRBJ2-7, with 11 bases aligning to TRBD2. CDR3 length: 16 residues. J was trimmed by 2 bases and V by 2 bases; bases with no gene match: 5. Germline V CDR1 and CDR2: MNHEY, SVGAGI. The CDR3 DNA sequence: TGTGCCAGCAGTTACCGCACTAGCGGGGGTCCCTACGAGCAGTACTTC. Residues: CASSYRTSGGPYEQYF.

The rearrangement links TRBV19 to TRBJ2-3; possible D gene TRBD2, 6 bases. Germline CDR1 is LNHDA and CDR2 is SQIVND (reference sequence). The CDR3 contains 15 residues. V lost 6 bases and J 4 bases, leaving 17 bases between the germline ends. The CDR3, as DNA: TGTGCCAGTAGCCATAGAGGAGGGGATGCAGATACGCAGTATTTT. Translation: CASSHRGGDADTQYF.

In DNA form, the CDR3 reads TGTGCCAGCAGCTTACGACAGGGGGCGAGTGGGGCCAACGTCCTGACTTTC. Residues: CASSLRQGASGANVLTF. This chain uses TRBV7-9 with TRBJ2-6, with 10 bases fitting TRBD1. CDR3 length equals 17 residues. CDR1 is SEHNR and CDR2 is FQNEAQ in the germline V gene (reference sequence). J was trimmed by 3 bases and V by 2 bases; bases with no gene match: 4.

V is TRBV4-1 and J is TRBJ1-2; D unresolved. CDR1 and CDR2 (germline): MGHRA, YSYEKL. V lost 0 bases, J lost 2 bases, and 7 bases lay in between. The CDR3 contains 14 residues. CDR3 DNA sequence: TGCGCCAGCAGCCAAGAGGCGGAAAACTATGGCTACACCTTC. This gives the protein CASSQEAENYGYTF.

The rearrangement uses TRBV4-1 and TRBJ2-3; D remains ambiguous. Trimming stripped 2 bases from V and 4 bases from J, with 4 bases between. Looked up from germline, CDR1 is MGHRA and CDR2 is YSYEKL. The CDR3 spans 12 residues. This chain's CDR3 is CASSQLADTQYF. The CDR3 DNA reads as TGCGCCAGCAGCCAACTTGCAGATACGCAGTATTTT.

This chain uses TRBV9 with TRBJ1-1; 8 bases are shared with TRBD1. The ends lost 4 bases at V and 6 bases at J; junction bases unmatched: 11. This CDR3 comprises 15 residues. The V gene's germline CDR1 is SGDLS and CDR2 YYNGEE. CDR3 sequence (DNA): TGTGCCAGCAGCACTCTGACAGGGGATCGCTCTGAAGCTTTCTTT. It codes for CASSTLTGDRSEAFF.

The chain joins TRBV15 to TRBJ2-7; the match to TRBD1 covers 8 bases. This CDR3 is 16 amino acids long. Germline CDR1 LNHNV, CDR2 YYDKDF (reference sequence). Trimming cost V 1 base and J 7 bases; bases outside gene matches: 12. This chain's CDR3 is CATSRVGSQGAYEQYF. CDR3 bases: TGTGCCACCAGCAGAGTCGGCTCGCAGGGGGCGTATGAGCAGTACTTC.

The chain couples TRBV5-6 to TRBJ1-2; D gene unclear. V lost 3 bases to trimming and J lost 0 bases, with 9 bases between them. Germline V CDR1 and CDR2: SGHDT, YYEEEE. The CDR3 runs to 14 residues. This chain's CDR3 is CASSSYGANYGYTF. CDR3 in DNA: TGTGCCAGCAGCTCCTATGGAGCTAACTATGGCTACACCTTC.

The chain recombines TRBV11-2 with TRBJ2-5, with a possible D match to TRBD2 (6 bases). Germline CDR1 SGHAT, CDR2 FQNNGV. The CDR3 totals 14 residues. V was trimmed by 4 bases and J by 2 bases, leaving 11 bases between them. The CDR3 loop is CASSWDAGQETQYF. The CDR3 nucleotides are TGTGCCAGCAGCTGGGACGCGGGGCAAGAGACCCAGTACTTC.

This clone was detected only once. The chain couples TRBV10-2 to TRBJ2-4, with D perhaps TRBD2 (6 bases). This CDR3 region has 14 residues. Germline CDR1 is WSHSY and CDR2 is SAAADI. V lost 5 bases and J lost 0, with 8 bases in between. The CDR3 coding sequence is TGCGCCAGCAGTTGGGGGGTAGCCAAAAACATTCAGTACTTC. Translated: CASSWGVAKNIQYF.

This chain links TRBV19 with TRBJ1-1, with D perhaps matching TRBD1 (5 bases). With 5 bases removed from V and 0 bases from J, the gap between germline ends came to 13 bases. This CDR3 contains 15 residues. The V gene's germline CDR1 is LNHDA and CDR2 SQIVND (reference sequence). The CDR3 loop is CASSLGGTMNTEAFF. The CDR3 DNA follows: TGTGCCAGTAGTCTGGGGGGGACCATGAACACTGAAGCTTTCTTT.

This clone has more than one count but fewer than ten. V and J are TRBV15 and TRBJ2-4, with D hard to call. Per the germline V gene, CDR1 is LNHNV and CDR2 is YYDKDF (reference sequence). The CDR3 is 15 amino acids. Between the trimmed V and J ends, which lost 4 bases and 0 bases, there was a span of 10 bases. CDR3 sequence reads: CATSNQLLAKNIQYF. In DNA, the CDR3 is TGTGCCACCAGCAACCAGTTGCTAGCCAAAAACATTCAGTACTTC.

The V gene is TRBV5-4, the J gene TRBJ1-2, with TRBD1 identical over 8 bases. From germline, CDR1 is SGHNT and CDR2 YYREEE (reference sequence). This CDR3 is built from 14 residues. The V and J ends lost 0 bases and 6 bases, in that order; junction bases with no gene match: 4. The CDR3 loop reads CASSLDHRGDGYTF. Written as DNA, the CDR3 is TGTGCCAGCAGCTTGGACCACAGGGGGGATGGCTACACCTTC.

The V and J genes are TRBV7-9 and TRBJ2-7, with 8 positions matching TRBD1. V trimming: 5 bases; J trimming: 2 bases; junction bases outside the gene matches: 5. The length of the CDR3 is 14 residues. From germline, CDR1 is SEHNR and CDR2 FQNEAQ (reference sequence). The CDR3 loop reads CASSPDRETYEQYF. The CDR3 nucleotides read TGTGCCAGCAGCCCGGACAGGGAAACCTACGAGCAGTACTTC.

This clone was found a few times. This chain's CDR3 is CASSYNPLPEAFF. CDR3 bases: TGTGCCAGCAGTTACAATCCCCTCCCTGAAGCTTTCTTT. The rearrangement uses TRBV6-6 and TRBJ1-1; D gene ambiguous. Germline CDR1 and CDR2: MNHNY and SVGAGI (reference sequence). This CDR3 is 13 amino acids long. V was pared by 2 bases and J by 6 bases, with 10 bases between.

This rearrangement joins TRBV30 to TRBJ2-7; D unresolved. V was clipped by 0 bases and J by 2 bases, with 5 bases between them. The CDR3 consists of 12 residues. CDR1 and CDR2 (germline): GTSNPN, SVGIG (reference sequence). CDR3 loop: CAWSVLPYEQYF. In DNA, the CDR3 is TGTGCCTGGAGTGTGCTACCCTACGAGCAGTACTTC. Full variable domain (outside the CDR3, taken from reference TRBV30 and TRBJ2-7): SQTIHQWPATLVQPVGSPLSLECTVEGTSNPNLYWYRQAAGRGLQLLFYSVGIGQISSEVPQNLSASRPQDRQFILSSKKLLLSDSGFYLCAWSVLPYEQYFGPGTRLTVT.

The rearrangement joins TRBV12-5 to TRBJ2-5; no clear D gene. CDR3 length equals 13 residues. The germline V gene encodes CDR1 LGHNT and CDR2 FRNRAP. The V and J ends lost 2 bases and 0 bases respectively, with 4 bases between them. CDR3 loop: CASGLQYQETQYF. CDR3 DNA: TGTGCTAGTGGTTTGCAGTACCAAGAGACCCAGTACTTC.

The V call is TRBV27, the J call TRBJ2-7; 9 nucleotides agree with TRBD1. V dropped 0 bases and J dropped 3; count of bases not matched to a gene: 3. CDR1 MNHEY and CDR2 SMNVEV come from the germline V gene (reference sequence). This CDR3 spans 15 amino acids. The CDR3 sequence is CASSLSGTGFYEQYF. CDR3 DNA: TGTGCCAGCAGTTTATCCGGGACAGGGTTCTACGAGCAGTACTTC.

V usage is TRBV5-6 and J usage is TRBJ1-5, with unresolved D. V was shortened by 2 bases and J by 0 bases, with 3 bases between the two germline ends. The V gene's germline CDR1 is SGHDT and CDR2 YYEEEE. There are 13 residues in the CDR3. CDR3 nucleotide sequence: TGTGCCAGCAGCTTCTATAGCAATCAGCCCCAGCATTTT. It encodes CASSFYSNQPQHF. Variable domain in full (rest from reference TRBV5-6 and TRBJ1-5): DAGVTQSPTHLIKTRGQQVTLRCSPKSGHDTVSWYQQALGQGPQFIFQYYEEEERQRGNFPDRFSGHQFPNYSSELNVNALLLGDSALYLCASSFYSNQPQHFGDGTRLSIL.

The genes are TRBV19 and TRBJ1-1; no reliable D call. The V end lost 5 bases, the J end lost 1 base, and 11 bases lay between the germline ends. The germline V gene encodes CDR1 LNHDA and CDR2 SQIVND (reference sequence). This CDR3 has 14 residues. CDR3 sequence reads: CASSSLSGNTEAFF. CDR3 sequence (DNA): TGTGCCAGTAGTTCCCTTAGCGGGAACACTGAAGCTTTCTTT.

In regard to this clone: Its ends do not fully match the called genes, so a read error is possible. Other DNA sequences in the sample encode the same CDR3. The rearrangement links TRBV29-1 to TRBJ2-7; TRBD1 agrees at 8 bases. There are 14 residues in the CDR3. Looked up from germline, CDR1 is SQVTM and CDR2 is ANQGSEA. The CDR3 loop reads CSVVTGVWSYEQYF. The CDR3 DNA follows: TGTAGCGTTGTGACAGGGGTATGGTCCTACGAGCAGTACTTC.